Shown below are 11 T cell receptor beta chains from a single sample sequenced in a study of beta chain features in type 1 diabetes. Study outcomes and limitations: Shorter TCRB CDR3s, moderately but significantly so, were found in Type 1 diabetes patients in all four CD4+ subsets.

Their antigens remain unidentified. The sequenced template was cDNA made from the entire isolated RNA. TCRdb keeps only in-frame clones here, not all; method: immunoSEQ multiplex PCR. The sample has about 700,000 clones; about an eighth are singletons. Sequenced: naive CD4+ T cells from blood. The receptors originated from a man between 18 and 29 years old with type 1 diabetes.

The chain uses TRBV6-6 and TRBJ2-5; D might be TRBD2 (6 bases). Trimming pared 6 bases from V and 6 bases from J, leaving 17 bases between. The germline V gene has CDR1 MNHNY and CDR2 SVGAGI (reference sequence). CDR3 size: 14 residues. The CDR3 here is CASSPDMEGQTQYF. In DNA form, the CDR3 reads TGTGCCAGCAGCCCCGACATGGAGGGCCAGACCCAGTACTTC.

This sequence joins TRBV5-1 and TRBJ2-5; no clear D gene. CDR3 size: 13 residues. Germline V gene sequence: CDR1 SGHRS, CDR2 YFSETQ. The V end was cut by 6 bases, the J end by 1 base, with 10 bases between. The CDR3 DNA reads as TGCGCCAGCAAAACGGCGACCCAAGAGACCCAGTACTTC. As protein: CASKTATQETQYF. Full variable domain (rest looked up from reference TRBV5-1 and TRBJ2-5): KAGVTQTPRYLIKTRGQQVTLSCSPISGHRSVSWYQQTPGQGLQFLFEYFSETQRNKGNFPGRFSGRQFSNSRSEMNVSTLELGDSALYLCASKTATQETQYFGPGTRLLVL.

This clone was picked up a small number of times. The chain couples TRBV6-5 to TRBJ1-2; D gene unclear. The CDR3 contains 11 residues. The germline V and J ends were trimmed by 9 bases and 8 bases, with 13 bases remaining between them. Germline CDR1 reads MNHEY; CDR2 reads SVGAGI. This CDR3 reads CASREERGYTF. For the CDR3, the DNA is TGTGCCAGTAGGGAGGAGAGAGGCTACACCTTC.

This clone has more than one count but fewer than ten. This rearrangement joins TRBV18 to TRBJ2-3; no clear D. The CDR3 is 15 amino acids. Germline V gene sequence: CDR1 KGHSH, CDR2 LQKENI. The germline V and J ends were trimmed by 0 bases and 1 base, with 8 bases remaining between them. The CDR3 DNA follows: TGTGCCAGCTCACCACCGGGGATACGCACAGATACGCAGTATTTT. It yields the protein CASSPPGIRTDTQYF. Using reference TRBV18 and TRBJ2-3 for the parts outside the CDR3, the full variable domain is NAGVMQNPRHLVRRRGQEARLRCSPMKGHSHVYWYRQLPEEGLKFMVYLQKENIIDESGMPKERFSAEFPKEGPSILRIQQVVRGDSAAYFCASSPPGIRTDTQYFGPGTRLTVL.

CDR3 sequence: CASSTPGNTIYF. CDR3 DNA sequence: TGCGCCAGCAGTACCCCTGGAAACACCATATATTTT. The chain has TRBV10-2 and TRBJ1-3; D remains ambiguous. CDR1 WSHSY and CDR2 SAAADI come from the germline V gene. V shed 5 bases and J shed 2 bases, with 4 bases lying between them. This CDR3 is built from 12 residues.

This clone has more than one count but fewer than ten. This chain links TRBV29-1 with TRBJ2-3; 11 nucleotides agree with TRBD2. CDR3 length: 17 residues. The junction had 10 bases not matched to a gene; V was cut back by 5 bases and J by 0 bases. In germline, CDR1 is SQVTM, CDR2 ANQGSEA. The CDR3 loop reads CSVPSGGQTSSTDTQYF. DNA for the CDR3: TGCAGCGTTCCTAGCGGGGGGCAAACCTCTAGCACAGATACGCAGTATTTT.

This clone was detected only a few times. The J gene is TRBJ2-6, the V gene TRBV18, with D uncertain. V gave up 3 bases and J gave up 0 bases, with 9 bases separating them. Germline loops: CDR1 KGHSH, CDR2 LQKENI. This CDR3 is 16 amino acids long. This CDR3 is CASSPLDLSGANVLTF. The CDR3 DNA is TGTGCCAGCTCACCCCTCGACCTCTCTGGGGCCAACGTCCTGACTTTC.

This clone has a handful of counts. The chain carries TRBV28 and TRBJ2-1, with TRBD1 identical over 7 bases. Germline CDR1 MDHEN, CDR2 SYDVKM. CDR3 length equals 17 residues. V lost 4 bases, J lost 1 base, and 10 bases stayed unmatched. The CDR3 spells CASSSIPGQHSYNEQFF. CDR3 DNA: TGTGCCAGCAGTTCCATTCCGGGACAGCATTCCTACAATGAGCAGTTCTTC.

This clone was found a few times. Here the CDR3 DNA reads TGTGCCAGCAGTGAACAGGGGGCGGGAGGTCAGCCCCAGCATTTT. Its protein is CASSEQGAGGQPQHF. The chain couples TRBV6-1 to TRBJ1-5, with 8 bases fitting TRBD1. CDR1 and CDR2 (germline): MNHNS, SASEGT. The CDR3 totals 15 residues. The V and J ends lost 2 bases and 6 bases, in that order; junction bases with no gene match: 6.

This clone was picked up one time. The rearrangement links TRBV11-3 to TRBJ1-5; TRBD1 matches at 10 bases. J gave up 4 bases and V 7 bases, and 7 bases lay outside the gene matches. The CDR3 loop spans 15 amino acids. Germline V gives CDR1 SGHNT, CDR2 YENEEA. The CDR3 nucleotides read TGTGCCAGCAACCCGTCGGGACAGGGGAATCAGCCCCAGCATTTT. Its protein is CASNPSGQGNQPQHF.

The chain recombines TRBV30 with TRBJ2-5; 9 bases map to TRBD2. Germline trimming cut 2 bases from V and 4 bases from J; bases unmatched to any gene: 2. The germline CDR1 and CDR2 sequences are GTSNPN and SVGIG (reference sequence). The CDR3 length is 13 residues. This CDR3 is CAWSQAGGETQYF. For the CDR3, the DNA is TGTGCCTGGAGTCAAGCGGGGGGAGAGACCCAGTACTTC.